This T cell receptor (beta chain) stems from a study of identical twins. Study outcomes and limitations: Abundant cord blood beta clonotypes carried fewer insertions; memory repertoires showed none.

The CDR3 has 14 amino acids. Trimming removed 4 bases from V and 3 bases from J, with 13 bases in between. Note on this clonotype: Its antigen is unknown. Since a much larger clone is just one base distant, this may be a read error.

Healthy Caucasian donors formed the entire cohort. TCRdb fed the 5' RACE reads into MiXCR, producing one record per CDR3 protein. The sample shows 400,000 to 500,000 distinct CDR3 sequences, 13% to 15% of them seen only once. This sample was also put to use in a study of yellow fever vaccine responses in identical twins. That source adds: Reportedly, the response of twins' T cells to the vaccine seemed partly convergent, partly personalized.

The V gene is TRBV12-3 or TRBV12-4, the J gene TRBJ2-7; possible D gene TRBD2, 6 bases. Sequenced input: CD4+ T cells sorted from blood. This clonotype was sampled from a woman in her late teens or twenties in good health. In DNA, the CDR3 is TGTGCCAGCAGTTCCCGGCAGGGAGGCTACGAGCAGTACTTC. This translates into CASSSRQGGYEQYF.